These 10 T cell receptor beta chains originate from one sample sequenced in a study of T-cell reconstitution after alpha-beta-depleted transplantation in children. Unique molecular identifiers featured in how the TCRbeta library was prepared. TCRdb fed the PCR reads into MiXCR, producing one record per CDR3 protein. The table has hundreds of thousands of distinct CDR3 sequences, 13% seen once; the top ten hold 2.2%. The input for sequencing was PBMCs, mostly from graft donor cells, taken 360 days after TCRalphabeta/CD19-depleted stem cell transplant. These receptors all come from a male patient under 18 who had a stem cell transplant for acute myeloid leukemia, so the T cells may come from the graft donor.

With regard to this clonotype: Just one base apart from a much larger clone, this may be a read error. Given the absence of the conserved phenylalanine or tryptophan at the CDR3 end, a read error is likely. V is TRBV14 and J is TRBJ2-1; possible D gene TRBD2, 5 bases. In germline, CDR1 is SGHDN, CDR2 FVKESK. The CDR3 length is 17 residues. V shed 3 bases and J shed 0 bases, with 15 bases lying between them. The CDR3 loop reads CASSHPGRVSSYNEQFL. Written as DNA, the CDR3 is TGTGCCAGCAGCCACCCCGGGCGGGTAAGCTCCTACAATGAGCAGTTCTTA.

The V and J genes are TRBV29-1 and TRBJ1-3, with TRBD1 as a possible D gene (6 bases). The V end was cut by 8 bases, the J end by 8 bases, with 22 bases between. Germline V gene data show CDR1 as SQVTM and CDR2 as ANQGSEA. This CDR3 has 14 amino acids. Here the CDR3 reads CSCGGLGGRDTIYF. The CDR3 DNA reads as TGCAGCTGCGGGGGTTTAGGGGGGCGAGACACCATATATTTT.

This clonotype has more than one count but fewer than ten. The chain links TRBV12-3 or TRBV12-4 to TRBJ2-7; TRBD1 matches at 8 bases. The CDR3 runs 13 residues. V was pared by 2 bases and J by 6 bases, with 3 bases of the junction left unmatched. The CDR3 region is CASSLQGASEQYF. For the CDR3, the DNA is TGTGCCAGCAGTTTACAGGGGGCAAGCGAGCAGTACTTC.

V gene TRBV5-5 combines with J gene TRBJ2-1; 7 bases align to TRBD1. Germline V gives CDR1 SGHKS, CDR2 YYEKEE (reference sequence). This CDR3 has 14 residues. Germline trimming cut 4 bases from V and 8 bases from J; bases unmatched to any gene: 9. The CDR3 DNA reads as TGTGCCAGCAGCCCAAACAGGGGAAGGGATGAGCAGTTCTTC. Its translation is CASSPNRGRDEQFF.

This clonotype appeared a few times. This chain links TRBV6-2 or TRBV6-3 with TRBJ1-1; TRBD1 might be the D (5 bases). The CDR3 spans 16 residues. V lost 0 bases, J lost 2 bases, and 13 bases lay in between. Germline CDR1 and CDR2: MNHEY and SVGEGT. The CDR3 sequence is CASSYSVSQGNTEAFF. In nucleotides, the CDR3 is TGTGCCAGCAGTTACTCGGTTTCGCAGGGTAACACTGAAGCTTTCTTT.

This clonotype occurred many times. This chain links TRBV28 with TRBJ2-5; either TRBD1 or TRBD2 may fit D (5 bases each). V shed 5 bases and J shed 5 bases, with 21 bases lying between them. Germline V gene data show CDR1 as MDHEN and CDR2 as SYDVKM. This CDR3 contains 16 residues. DNA for the CDR3: TGTGCCAGCAGTCCTTACCCGGGACCTCAGGCGGAGACCCAGTACTTC. Translated: CASSPYPGPQAETQYF.

The chain combines TRBV20-1 with TRBJ2-7; 7 bases are a match to TRBD2. Germline values: CDR1 DFQATT, CDR2 SNEGSKA (reference sequence). The CDR3 runs 16 residues. V shed 3 bases and J 3 bases; nucleotides not matched to a gene: 14. CDR3 in amino acids: CSARKSGPSGFYEQYF. The CDR3 DNA is TGCAGTGCTAGGAAATCCGGGCCTAGCGGTTTCTACGAGCAGTACTTC.

The chain links TRBV6-7 to TRBJ2-7; no clear D gene. TRBV6-7 belongs to the ORF category, with a function that is uncertain. The CDR3 sequence is 12 residues long. The V end lost 9 bases, the J end lost 3 bases, and 12 bases lay between the germline ends. CDR3 DNA sequence: TGTGCCAGAGAAGATAGGAACTACGAGCAGTACTTC. Protein product: CAREDRNYEQYF.

The chain carries TRBV28 and TRBJ1-5, with a possible D match to TRBD1 (5 bases). Deletions cut 3 bases from V and 3 bases from J, with 12 bases between. Germline CDR1 MDHEN, CDR2 SYDVKM. The CDR3 totals 15 residues. CDR3 bases: TGTGCCAGCAGTTTCCGACAGTTAAACAATCAGCCCCAGCATTTT. Encoded protein: CASSFRQLNNQPQHF. Full variable domain (missing parts from reference TRBV28 and TRBJ1-5): DVKVTQSSRYLVKRTGEKVFLECVQDMDHENMFWYRQDPGLGLRLIYFSYDVKMKEKGDIPEGYSVSREKKERFSLILESASTNQTSMYLCASSFRQLNNQPQHFGDGTRLSIL.

The chain combines TRBV11-2 with TRBJ2-3, with 14 nucleotides matching TRBD2. Germline V gene sequence: CDR1 SGHAT, CDR2 FQNNGV. CDR3 length: 18 amino acids. V shed 5 bases and J 8 bases; nucleotides not matched to a gene: 15. The CDR3 DNA follows: TGTGCCAGCAGCGACGTCCCCAGACTAGCGGGAGGGTTTGGTACGCAGTATTTT. Amino acids: CASSDVPRLAGGFGTQYF.